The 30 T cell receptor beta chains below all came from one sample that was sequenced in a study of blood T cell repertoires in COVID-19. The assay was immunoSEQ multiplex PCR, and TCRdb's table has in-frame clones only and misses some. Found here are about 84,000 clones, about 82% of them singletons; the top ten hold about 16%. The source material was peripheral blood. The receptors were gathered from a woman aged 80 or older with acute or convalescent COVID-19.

The DNA of the CDR3 is TGCGCCAGCAGCCATCCCGGGACTAGCGGGGGGACTAACAGTCGAGAGACCCAGTACTTC. Translated, it gives CASSHPGTSGGTNSRETQYF. The rearrangement links TRBV4-1 to TRBJ2-5; TRBD2 matches at 15 bases. V lost 3 bases and J lost 4; bases outside the gene matches: 15. Germline lookup yields CDR1 MGHRA and CDR2 YSYEKL. This CDR3 spans 20 amino acids.

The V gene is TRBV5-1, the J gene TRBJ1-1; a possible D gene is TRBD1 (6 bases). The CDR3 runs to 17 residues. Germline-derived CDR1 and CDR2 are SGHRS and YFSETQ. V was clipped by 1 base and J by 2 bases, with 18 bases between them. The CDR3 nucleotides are TGCGCCAGCAGCTTGCAGGGGCAGGGGATCGGAAACACTGAAGCTTTCTTT. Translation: CASSLQGQGIGNTEAFF.

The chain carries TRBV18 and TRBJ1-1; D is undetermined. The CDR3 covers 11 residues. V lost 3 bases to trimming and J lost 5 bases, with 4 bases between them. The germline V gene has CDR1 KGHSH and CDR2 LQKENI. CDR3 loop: CASSPSTEAFF. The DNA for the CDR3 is TGTGCCAGCTCACCTAGTACTGAAGCTTTCTTT.

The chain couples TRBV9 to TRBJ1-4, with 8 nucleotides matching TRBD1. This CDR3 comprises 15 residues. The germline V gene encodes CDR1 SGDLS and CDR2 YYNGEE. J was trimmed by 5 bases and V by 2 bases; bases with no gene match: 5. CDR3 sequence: CASSVGRDRNEKLFF. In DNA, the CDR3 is TGTGCCAGCAGCGTCGGGCGGGACAGGAATGAAAAACTGTTTTTT.

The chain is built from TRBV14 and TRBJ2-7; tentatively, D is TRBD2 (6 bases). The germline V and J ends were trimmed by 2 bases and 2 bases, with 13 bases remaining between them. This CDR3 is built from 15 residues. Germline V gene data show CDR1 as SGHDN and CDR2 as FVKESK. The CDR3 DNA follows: TGTGCCAGCAGCCAATTGGGAGGAGTAGCCTACGAGCAGTACTTC. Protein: CASSQLGGVAYEQYF.

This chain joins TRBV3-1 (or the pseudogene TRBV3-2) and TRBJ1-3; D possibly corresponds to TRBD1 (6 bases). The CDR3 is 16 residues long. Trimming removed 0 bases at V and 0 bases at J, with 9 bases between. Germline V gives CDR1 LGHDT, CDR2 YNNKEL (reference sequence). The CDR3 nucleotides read TGTGCCAGCAGCCAAGATCGGGGGGCCTCTGGAAACACCATATATTTT. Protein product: CASSQDRGASGNTIYF.

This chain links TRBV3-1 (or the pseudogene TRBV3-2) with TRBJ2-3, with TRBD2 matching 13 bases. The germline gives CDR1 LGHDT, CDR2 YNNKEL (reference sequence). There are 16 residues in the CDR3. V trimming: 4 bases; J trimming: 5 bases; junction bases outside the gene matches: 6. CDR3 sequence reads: CASSLRLAGGVDTQYF. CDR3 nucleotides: TGTGCCAGCAGCCTGCGACTAGCGGGGGGTGTAGATACGCAGTATTTT.

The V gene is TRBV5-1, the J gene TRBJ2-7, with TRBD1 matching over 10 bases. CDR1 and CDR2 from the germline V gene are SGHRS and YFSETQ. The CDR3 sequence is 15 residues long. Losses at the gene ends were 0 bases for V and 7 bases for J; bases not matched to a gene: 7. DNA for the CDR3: TGCGCCAGCAGCTTGGAGAGACAGGGGGCAGGAGAGCAGTACTTC. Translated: CASSLERQGAGEQYF.

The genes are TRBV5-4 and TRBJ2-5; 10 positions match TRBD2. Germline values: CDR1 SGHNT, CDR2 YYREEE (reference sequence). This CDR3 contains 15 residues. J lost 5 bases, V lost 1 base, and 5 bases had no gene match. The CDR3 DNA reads TGTGCCAGCAGCTTGACTAGCGGGGTGGGCGAGACCCAGTACTTC. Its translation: CASSLTSGVGETQYF.

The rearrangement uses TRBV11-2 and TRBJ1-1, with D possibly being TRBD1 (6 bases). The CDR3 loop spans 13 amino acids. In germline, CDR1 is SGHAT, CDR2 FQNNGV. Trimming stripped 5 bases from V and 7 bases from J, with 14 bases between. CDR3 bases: TGTGCCAGCAGCCTCGGGACAACGCTTGAAGCTTTCTTT. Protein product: CASSLGTTLEAFF.

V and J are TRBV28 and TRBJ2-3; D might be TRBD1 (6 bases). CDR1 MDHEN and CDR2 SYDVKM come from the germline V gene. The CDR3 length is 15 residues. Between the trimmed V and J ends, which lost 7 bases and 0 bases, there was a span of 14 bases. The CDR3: CASKRGDTSTDTQYF. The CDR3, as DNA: TGTGCCAGCAAAAGAGGGGACACCAGCACAGATACGCAGTATTTT.

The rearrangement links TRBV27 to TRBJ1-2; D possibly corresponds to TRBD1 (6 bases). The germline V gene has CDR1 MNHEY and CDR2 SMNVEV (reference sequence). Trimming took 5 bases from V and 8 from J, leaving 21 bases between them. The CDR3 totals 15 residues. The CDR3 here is CASSRTPTGNGGYTF. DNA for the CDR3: TGTGCCAGCAGTCGGACCCCCACAGGGAATGGAGGCTACACCTTC.

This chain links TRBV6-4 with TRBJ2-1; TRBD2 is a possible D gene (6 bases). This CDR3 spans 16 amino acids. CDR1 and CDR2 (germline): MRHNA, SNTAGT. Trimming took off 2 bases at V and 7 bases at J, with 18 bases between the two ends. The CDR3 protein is CASSDISSRGSNEQFF. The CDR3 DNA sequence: TGTGCCAGCAGTGACATTTCTTCCCGGGGGTCTAATGAGCAGTTCTTC.

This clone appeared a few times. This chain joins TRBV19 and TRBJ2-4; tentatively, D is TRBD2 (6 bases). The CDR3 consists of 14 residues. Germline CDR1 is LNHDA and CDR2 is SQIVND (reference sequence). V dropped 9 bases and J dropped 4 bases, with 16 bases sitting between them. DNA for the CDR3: TGTGCCAGCTTTGGCGGGGAGGCTAAAAACATTCAGTACTTC. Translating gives CASFGGEAKNIQYF.

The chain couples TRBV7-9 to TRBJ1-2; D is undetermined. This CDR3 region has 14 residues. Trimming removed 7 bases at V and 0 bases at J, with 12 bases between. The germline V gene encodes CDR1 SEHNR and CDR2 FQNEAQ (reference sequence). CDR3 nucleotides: TGTGCCAGCACCTGGGAGGTTTCTAACTATGGCTACACCTTC. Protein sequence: CASTWEVSNYGYTF. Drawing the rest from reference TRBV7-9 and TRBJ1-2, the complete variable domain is DTGVSQNPRHKITKRGQNVTFRCDPISEHNRLYWYRQTLGQGPEFLTYFQNEAQLEKSRLLSDRFSAERPKGSFSTLEIQRTEQGDSAMYLCASTWEVSNYGYTFGSGTRLTVV.

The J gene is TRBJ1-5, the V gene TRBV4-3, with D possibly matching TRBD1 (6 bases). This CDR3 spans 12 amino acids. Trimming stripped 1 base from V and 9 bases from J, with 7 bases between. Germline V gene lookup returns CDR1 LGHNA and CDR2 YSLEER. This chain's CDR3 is CASSQGRGPQHF. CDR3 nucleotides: TGCGCCAGCAGCCAAGGCAGGGGGCCCCAGCATTTT.

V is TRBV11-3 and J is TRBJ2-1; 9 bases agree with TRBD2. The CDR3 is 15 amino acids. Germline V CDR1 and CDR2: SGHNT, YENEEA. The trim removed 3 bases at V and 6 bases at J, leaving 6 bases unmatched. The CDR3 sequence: CASSFGGGAINEQFF. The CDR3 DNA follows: TGTGCCAGCAGCTTTGGCGGGGGGGCGATCAATGAGCAGTTCTTC.

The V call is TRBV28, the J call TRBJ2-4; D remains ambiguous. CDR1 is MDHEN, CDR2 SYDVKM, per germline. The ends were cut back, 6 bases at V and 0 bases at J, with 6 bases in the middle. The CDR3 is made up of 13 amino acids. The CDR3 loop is CASRKLAKNIQYF. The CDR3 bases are TGTGCCAGCAGAAAGCTAGCCAAAAACATTCAGTACTTC.

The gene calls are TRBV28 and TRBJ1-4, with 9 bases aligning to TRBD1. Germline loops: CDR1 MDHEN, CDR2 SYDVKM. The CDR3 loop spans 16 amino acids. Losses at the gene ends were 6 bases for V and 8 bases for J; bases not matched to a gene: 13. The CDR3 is CASSLTGQGTVEKLFF. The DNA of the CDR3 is TGTGCCAGCAGCCTGACGGGACAGGGTACGGTCGAAAAACTGTTTTTT. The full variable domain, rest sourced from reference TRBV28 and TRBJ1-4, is DVKVTQSSRYLVKRTGEKVFLECVQDMDHENMFWYRQDPGLGLRLIYFSYDVKMKEKGDIPEGYSVSREKKERFSLILESASTNQTSMYLCASSLTGQGTVEKLFFGSGTQLSVL.

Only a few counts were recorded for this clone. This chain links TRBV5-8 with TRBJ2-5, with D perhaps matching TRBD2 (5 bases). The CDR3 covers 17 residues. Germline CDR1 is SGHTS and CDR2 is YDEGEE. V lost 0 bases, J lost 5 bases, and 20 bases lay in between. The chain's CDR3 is CASSLGVGVTKRETQYF. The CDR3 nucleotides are TGTGCCAGCAGCTTGGGGGTCGGGGTAACGAAACGGGAGACCCAGTACTTC.

The chain's CDR3 is CASSSMTGGRTEAFF. CDR3 nucleotide sequence: TGTGCCAGCAGTTCAATGACAGGGGGCAGAACTGAAGCTTTCTTT. This rearrangement joins TRBV28 to TRBJ1-1; 10 nucleotides agree with TRBD1. The CDR3 covers 15 residues. CDR1 is MDHEN, CDR2 SYDVKM, per germline. V trimming: 4 bases; J trimming: 5 bases; junction bases outside the gene matches: 7. Complete variable domain (other parts from reference TRBV28 and TRBJ1-1): DVKVTQSSRYLVKRTGEKVFLECVQDMDHENMFWYRQDPGLGLRLIYFSYDVKMKEKGDIPEGYSVSREKKERFSLILESASTNQTSMYLCASSSMTGGRTEAFFGQGTRLTVV.

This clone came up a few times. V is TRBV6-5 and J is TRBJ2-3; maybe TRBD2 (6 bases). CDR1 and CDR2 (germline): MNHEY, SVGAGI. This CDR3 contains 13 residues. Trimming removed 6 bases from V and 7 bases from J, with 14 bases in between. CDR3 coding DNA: TGTGCCAGCAGGAACGGGGGAGCATATACGCAGTATTTT. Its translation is CASRNGGAYTQYF.

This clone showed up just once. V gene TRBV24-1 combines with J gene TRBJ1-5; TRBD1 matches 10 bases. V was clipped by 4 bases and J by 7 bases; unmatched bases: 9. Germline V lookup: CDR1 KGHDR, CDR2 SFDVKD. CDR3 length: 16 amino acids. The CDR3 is CATSDSGQGKGQPQHF. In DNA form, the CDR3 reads TGTGCCACCAGTGACTCGGGACAGGGGAAGGGACAGCCCCAGCATTTT.

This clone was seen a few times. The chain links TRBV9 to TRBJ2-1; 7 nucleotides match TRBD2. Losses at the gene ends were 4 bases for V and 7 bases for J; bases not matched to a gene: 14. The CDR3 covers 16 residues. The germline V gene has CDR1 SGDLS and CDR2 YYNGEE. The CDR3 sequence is CASSPDPRGSFNEQFF. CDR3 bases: TGTGCCAGCAGCCCAGATCCGCGGGGGAGCTTTAATGAGCAGTTCTTC.

This CDR3 reads CASSLEWAGQNTEAFF. CDR3 bases: TGTGCCAGCAGTTTAGAGTGGGCAGGGCAGAACACTGAAGCTTTCTTT. This chain joins TRBV28 and TRBJ1-1; a possible D gene is TRBD1 (5 bases). V was pared by 2 bases and J by 1 base, with 14 bases between. The CDR3 has 16 residues. From germline, CDR1 is MDHEN and CDR2 SYDVKM.

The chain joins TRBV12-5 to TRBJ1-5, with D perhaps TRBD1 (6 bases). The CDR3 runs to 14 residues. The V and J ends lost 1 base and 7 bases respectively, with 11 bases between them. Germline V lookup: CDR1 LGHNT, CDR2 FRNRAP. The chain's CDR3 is CASGLGTGNQPQHF. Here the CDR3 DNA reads TGTGCTAGTGGTTTGGGAACAGGGAACCAGCCCCAGCATTTT.

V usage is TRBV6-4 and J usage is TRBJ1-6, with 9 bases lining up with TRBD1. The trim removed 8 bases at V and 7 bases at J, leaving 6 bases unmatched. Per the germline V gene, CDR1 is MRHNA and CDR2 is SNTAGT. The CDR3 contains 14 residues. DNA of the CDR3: TGTGCCAGCCGGCTAGGGACAGGGAATTCACCCCTCCACTTT. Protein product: CASRLGTGNSPLHF.

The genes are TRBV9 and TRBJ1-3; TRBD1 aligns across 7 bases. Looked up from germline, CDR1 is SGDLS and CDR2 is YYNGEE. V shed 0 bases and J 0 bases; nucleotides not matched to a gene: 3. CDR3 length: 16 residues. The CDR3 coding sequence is TGTGCCAGCAGCGTAGTCGGGACAGTCTCTGGAAACACCATATATTTT. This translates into CASSVVGTVSGNTIYF.

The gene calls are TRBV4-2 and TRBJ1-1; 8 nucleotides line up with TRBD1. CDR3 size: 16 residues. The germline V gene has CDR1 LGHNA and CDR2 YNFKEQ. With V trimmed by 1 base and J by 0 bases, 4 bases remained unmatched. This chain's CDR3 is CASSQGPDRVNTEAFF. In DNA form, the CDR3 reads TGTGCCAGCAGCCAAGGCCCGGACAGGGTGAACACTGAAGCTTTCTTT.

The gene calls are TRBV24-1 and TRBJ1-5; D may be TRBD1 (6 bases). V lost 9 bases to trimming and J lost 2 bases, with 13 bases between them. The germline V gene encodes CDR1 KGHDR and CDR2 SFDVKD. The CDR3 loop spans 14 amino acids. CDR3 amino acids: CATAGRGGNQPQHF. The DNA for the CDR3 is TGTGCCACCGCAGGGAGGGGGGGCAATCAGCCCCAGCATTTT.